This T cell receptor (beta chain) was sequenced in a study of blood T cell repertoires in COVID-19. Sequencing used immunoSEQ multiplex PCR; TCRdb keeps in-frame clones, though not all of them. The table includes 300,000 to 450,000 clones, approximately 89% detected once. Germline CDR1 SNHLY, CDR2 FYNNEI. Trimming cost V 6 bases and J 3 bases, with 15 bases left between them. The CDR3 length is 15 residues. The chain uses TRBV2 and TRBJ1-5; weak D call: TRBD1 (6 bases). This clonotype was obtained from a man aged 30 to 45 who had recovered from COVID-19. Material: PBMCs or T cells enriched from blood (not recorded which). DNA for the CDR3: TGTGCCAGCAGGGTCGGGACAATAGACAATCAGCCCCAGCATTTT. Translation: CASRVGTIDNQPQHF.